This TCR beta chain was identified during a study of T cell repertoires in cytomegalovirus infection. The wider study: Matching HLA type, along with CMV infection, was indicated by public TCR beta signatures.

In TCRdb, the reads were re-called with MiXCR into one record per CDR3 protein. Of around 530,000 distinct CDR3 sequences detected, about 26% appear once; the ten largest clones hold over 10%. General study points: Cumulative public TCR beta family frequency identified CMV carriers with the relevant HLA.

This CDR3 region has 17 residues. Trimming took 6 bases from V and 1 from J, leaving 19 bases between them. Germline CDR1 reads LNHDA; CDR2 reads SQIVND (reference sequence). Comment on this clonotype: What it recognizes is unknown.

The receptor's source is a human donor in good health (CMV status not recorded). Some clones in this sample may be carry-over from other donors' samples. The chain recombines TRBV19 with TRBJ1-5; D remains unclear. The material sequenced was PBMCs. This CDR3 reads CASSLGWKLTSNQPQHF. DNA of the CDR3: TGTGCCAGTAGCCTAGGGTGGAAGCTTACGAGCAATCAGCCCCAGCATTTT.